What follows are 31 T cell receptor beta chains derived from one specimen sequenced in a study of CD4 T cells in relation to SARS-CoV-2 and coronaviruses. Only in-frame clones appear in the TCRdb table, and some are missing; sequencing was by immunoSEQ multiplex PCR. The data contain under 70,000 clones, around 86% of them singletons. The unexposed donors gave CD4+ T cells in about 2011-2018, prior to COVID-19. Sequences were obtained from memory CD4+ T cells from PBMCs. These receptors came from a human donor in good health.

V is TRBV7-9 and J is TRBJ2-3; D may be TRBD1 or TRBD2 (6 bases each). This CDR3 is built from 18 residues. Looked up from germline, CDR1 is SEHNR and CDR2 is FQNEAQ (reference sequence). V was trimmed by 0 bases and J by 1 base, leaving 17 bases between them. CDR3 coding DNA: TGTGCCAGCAGCTTAGCCCGGACATTAAGGGGGGGCACAGATACGCAGTATTTT. It encodes CASSLARTLRGGTDTQYF.

V gene TRBV6-5 combines with J gene TRBJ2-3, with TRBD2 matching 12 bases. The CDR3 is 15 amino acids. J was trimmed by 3 bases and V by 5 bases; bases with no gene match: 3. Germline V gene lookup returns CDR1 MNHEY and CDR2 SVGAGI. This CDR3 reads CASSLAGGPTDTQYF. In nucleotides, the CDR3 is TGTGCCAGCAGTCTAGCGGGAGGGCCGACAGATACGCAGTATTTT.

The chain uses TRBV5-8 and TRBJ1-1; no firm D call. The germline gives CDR1 SGHTS, CDR2 YDEGEE. The CDR3 consists of 14 residues. Trimming stripped 0 bases from V and 5 bases from J, with 11 bases between. CDR3 nucleotides: TGTGCCAGCAGCTTGGGACACCGAGGGACTGAAGCTTTCTTT. It codes for CASSLGHRGTEAFF.

This clone came up once. This chain uses TRBV10-1 with TRBJ2-7; 11 positions agree with TRBD2. Germline V CDR1 and CDR2: WNHNN, SYGVQD (reference sequence). V shed 4 bases and J 3 bases; nucleotides not matched to a gene: 5. The CDR3 is 15 amino acids. In nucleotides, the CDR3 is TGCGCCAGCAGTGGAGGGACTAGCGGAAACTACGAGCAGTACTTC. This codes for CASSGGTSGNYEQYF.

This chain joins TRBV10-1 and TRBJ2-1; 9 nucleotides line up with TRBD1. CDR1 is WNHNN and CDR2 is SYGVQD in the germline V gene (reference sequence). V shed 0 bases and J 6 bases; nucleotides not matched to a gene: 6. This CDR3 is built from 16 residues. The chain's CDR3 is CASSESGTGKSNEQFF. The CDR3 nucleotides are TGCGCCAGCAGTGAGTCTGGGACAGGGAAAAGCAATGAGCAGTTCTTC.

The chain is built from TRBV9 and TRBJ1-1; TRBD1 matches at 7 bases. With 4 bases clipped from V and 5 bases from J, the junction kept 8 bases outside the gene matches. Per germline, CDR1 SGDLS and CDR2 YYNGEE. This CDR3 contains 14 residues. The CDR3 bases are TGTGCCAGCAGCCCCCGACAGGGTGGAACTGAAGCTTTCTTT. This sequence encodes CASSPRQGGTEAFF.

The sample holds one count of this clone. The CDR3 coding sequence is TGTGCCAGCAAGTTCCTAGCGGGAAGCGAGCAGTACTTC. It is translated as CASKFLAGSEQYF. The chain employs TRBV27 and TRBJ2-7; 9 positions agree with TRBD2. This CDR3 contains 13 residues. The trim removed 7 bases at V and 6 bases at J, leaving 7 bases unmatched. CDR1 MNHEY and CDR2 SMNVEV come from the germline V gene (reference sequence).

The rearrangement uses TRBV29-1 and TRBJ2-1; D is uncertain. CDR3 length equals 15 residues. Trimming left V 5 bases short and J 3 bases short, with 17 bases between. The germline V gene has CDR1 SQVTM and CDR2 ANQGSEA. The CDR3 sequence is CSVKPSSSHYNEQFF. The CDR3 nucleotides are TGCAGCGTTAAGCCCTCAAGTAGCCACTACAATGAGCAGTTCTTC.

This chain links TRBV19 with TRBJ2-7; TRBD2 agrees at 12 bases. Germline assignment: CDR1 LNHDA and CDR2 SQIVND (reference sequence). The length of the CDR3 is 15 residues. The V segment lost 3 bases and the J segment 5 bases; nucleotides outside the gene matches: 5. The DNA of the CDR3 is TGTGCCAGTAGTATCGCTAGCGGGAGGGGTAACGAGCAGTACTTC. This gives the protein CASSIASGRGNEQYF.

The V and J genes are TRBV19 and TRBJ1-5; no definite D call. Germline V lookup: CDR1 LNHDA, CDR2 SQIVND (reference sequence). Trimming pared 8 bases from V and 6 bases from J, leaving 17 bases between. CDR3 size: 14 residues. For the CDR3, the DNA is TGTGCCAGTGGCCTAGCCAGTTACTTTCAGCCCCAGCATTTT. Translating gives CASGLASYFQPQHF. Full variable domain (missing parts from reference TRBV19 and TRBJ1-5): DGGITQSPKYLFRKEGQNVTLSCEQNLNHDAMYWYRQDPGQGLRLIYYSQIVNDFQKGDIAEGYSVSREKKESFPLTVTSAQKNPTAFYLCASGLASYFQPQHFGDGTRLSIL.

V is TRBV9 and J is TRBJ2-1, with D perhaps TRBD1 or TRBD2 (5 bases each). The germline V gene has CDR1 SGDLS and CDR2 YYNGEE. V shed 4 bases and J shed 9 bases, with 20 bases lying between them. The CDR3 length is 15 residues. In DNA, the CDR3 is TGTGCCAGCAGCATGGGACCGGAGTCGGCTGCTGAGCAGTTCTTC. Protein sequence: CASSMGPESAAEQFF.

The chain uses TRBV6-5 and TRBJ1-2, with D possibly matching TRBD1 (5 bases). The CDR3 is 15 amino acids. With 6 bases removed from V and 4 bases from J, the gap between germline ends came to 18 bases. CDR1 is MNHEY, CDR2 SVGAGI, per germline. CDR3 sequence: CASREGWRQLYGYTF. In DNA form, the CDR3 reads TGTGCCAGCAGGGAGGGCTGGAGACAGCTCTATGGCTACACCTTC.

The chain has TRBV18 and TRBJ2-6, with D unresolved. CDR3 length equals 15 residues. Trimming cost V 3 bases and J 4 bases, with 10 bases left between them. Germline CDR1 reads KGHSH; CDR2 reads LQKENI. CDR3 residues: CASSPKGSGANVLTF. The DNA for the CDR3 is TGTGCCAGCTCACCGAAGGGATCAGGGGCCAACGTCCTGACTTTC.

J is TRBJ2-5 and V is TRBV3-1 (or the pseudogene TRBV3-2), with 11 bases identical to TRBD2. The junction had 7 bases not matched to a gene; V was cut back by 3 bases and J by 4 bases. Germline CDR1 is LGHDT and CDR2 is YNNKEL (reference sequence). The CDR3 consists of 16 residues. CDR3 in amino acids: CASSHLIAGGGETQYF. CDR3 bases: TGTGCCAGCAGCCACCTCATAGCGGGAGGGGGAGAGACCCAGTACTTC.

V usage is TRBV28 and J usage is TRBJ1-5; D gene uncertain. CDR1 and CDR2 from the germline V gene are MDHEN and SYDVKM. The CDR3 sequence is 14 residues long. The V end lost 3 bases, the J end lost 3 bases, and 9 bases lay between the germline ends. This chain's CDR3 is CASSLVRDNQPQHF. The CDR3 DNA is TGTGCCAGCAGTTTGGTCCGGGACAATCAGCCCCAGCATTTT.

This chain joins TRBV11-1 and TRBJ2-7; 8 nucleotides line up with TRBD2. J lost 2 bases, V lost 1 base, and 7 bases had no gene match. The germline V gene has CDR1 SGHAT and CDR2 FQDESV (reference sequence). The CDR3 is 16 residues long. CDR3 sequence reads: CASSLGLGTRAYEQYF. CDR3 sequence (DNA): TGTGCCAGCAGCTTAGGACTGGGGACTAGAGCCTACGAGCAGTACTTC.

The chain couples TRBV27 to TRBJ2-1; D ambiguous. The V end lost 4 bases, the J end lost 9 bases, and 10 bases lay between the germline ends. The CDR3 is 12 residues long. Looked up from germline, CDR1 is MNHEY and CDR2 is SMNVEV (reference sequence). The CDR3 nucleotides are TGTGCCAGCAGTTCGCGGTCCGGTGAGCAGTTCTTC. It codes for CASSSRSGEQFF.

This chain links TRBV10-2 with TRBJ2-7, with 11 bases aligning to TRBD2. The CDR3 totals 14 residues. The trim removed 6 bases at V and 2 bases at J, leaving 3 bases unmatched. Germline V gene data show CDR1 as WSHSY and CDR2 as SAAADI. The CDR3: CASRGTSGAYEQYF. The CDR3 bases are TGCGCCAGCAGGGGGACTAGCGGAGCCTACGAGCAGTACTTC.

CDR3 DNA sequence: TGTGCCAGCAGTAGCGGTTCGAGCTACGAGCAGTACTTC. Protein sequence: CASSSGSSYEQYF. The chain couples TRBV28 to TRBJ2-7; possible D gene TRBD2, 5 bases. Per the germline V gene, CDR1 is MDHEN and CDR2 is SYDVKM. The CDR3 has 13 amino acids. Between the trimmed V and J ends, which lost 5 bases and 3 bases, there was a span of 11 bases.

The chain employs TRBV11-2 and TRBJ2-1; D is unclear. Trimming removed 4 bases at V and 5 bases at J, with 9 bases between. Germline V gene sequence: CDR1 SGHAT, CDR2 FQNNGV. The CDR3 extends over 13 amino acids. CDR3 sequence (DNA): TGTGCCAGCAGCTCGGACGCGAACAATGAGCAGTTCTTC. This codes for CASSSDANNEQFF.

The rearrangement links TRBV7-2 to TRBJ1-6, with 8 bases matching TRBD1. This CDR3 is 15 amino acids long. The V gene end was trimmed by 5 bases and the J gene end by 6 bases; junction bases not matched to a gene: 6. From germline, CDR1 is SGHTA and CDR2 FQGNSA. The CDR3 is CASSTGQGGNSPLHF. The DNA of the CDR3 is TGTGCCAGCAGCACTGGACAGGGAGGTAATTCACCCCTCCACTTT.

The chain combines TRBV19 with TRBJ1-3; the match to TRBD1 covers 11 bases. Germline V lookup: CDR1 LNHDA, CDR2 SQIVND (reference sequence). The CDR3 runs 16 residues. After removal of 5 bases from V and 4 bases from J, the junction contained 7 bases not matched to a gene. CDR3: CASSPWTGGYGNTIYF. CDR3 DNA: TGTGCCAGTAGTCCTTGGACAGGGGGCTACGGAAACACCATATATTTT.

This clone was seen just once. The V and J genes are TRBV7-9 and TRBJ2-3; TRBD2 aligns across 10 bases. Germline CDR1 is SEHNR and CDR2 is FQNEAQ (reference sequence). The CDR3 sequence is 17 residues long. V shed 5 bases, J shed 4 bases, and the junction held 12 bases outside the gene matches. The CDR3 loop reads CASSRMTSGSTPDTQYF. In DNA, the CDR3 is TGTGCCAGCAGCCGTATGACTAGCGGGTCTACTCCAGATACGCAGTATTTT.

This clone appeared once. V is TRBV29-1 and J is TRBJ2-4; no definite D call. V was clipped by 0 bases and J by 3 bases, with 6 bases between them. Germline V gene sequence: CDR1 SQVTM, CDR2 ANQGSEA. The CDR3 spans 13 residues. DNA for the CDR3: TGCAGCGTTGAAGAAGGCAGCAAAAACATTCAGTACTTC. Its protein is CSVEEGSKNIQYF.

The genes are TRBV30 and TRBJ1-6; D is uncertain. Germline lookup yields CDR1 GTSNPN and CDR2 SVGIG (reference sequence). The CDR3 covers 11 residues. V lost 1 base, J lost 9 bases, and 4 bases lay in between. DNA for the CDR3: TGTGCCTGGAGTGGAGGTTCACCCCTCCACTTT. This codes for CAWSGGSPLHF. The entire variable domain, with the rest obtained from reference TRBV30 and TRBJ1-6, is as follows: SQTIHQWPATLVQPVGSPLSLECTVEGTSNPNLYWYRQAAGRGLQLLFYSVGIGQISSEVPQNLSASRPQDRQFILSSKKLLLSDSGFYLCAWSGGSPLHFGNGTRLTVT.

The sample holds a few counts of this clone. V usage is TRBV2 and J usage is TRBJ2-2; 7 bases match TRBD2. Per the germline V gene, CDR1 is SNHLY and CDR2 is FYNNEI. The CDR3 runs to 15 residues. J lost 1 base, V lost 8 bases, and 7 bases had no gene match. CDR3 DNA: TGTGCCAGCCAGAAGTCTAGCGGGAACACCGGGGAGCTGTTTTTT. This encodes CASQKSSGNTGELFF.

The chain links TRBV27 to TRBJ2-7; D might be TRBD2 (5 bases). The germline V gene has CDR1 MNHEY and CDR2 SMNVEV (reference sequence). Trimming cost V 5 bases and J 0 bases, with 11 bases left between them. This CDR3 contains 14 residues. CDR3 protein: CASSPLARSYEQYF. The CDR3 coding sequence is TGTGCCAGCAGTCCCTTAGCGCGCTCCTACGAGCAGTACTTC.

This clone was counted between two and nine times. This chain connects TRBV21-1 to TRBJ2-5. TRBV21-1 is tagged as a pseudogene. The CDR3 loop spans 14 amino acids. The CDR3 DNA sequence: TGTGCCAGCAGCGGCCGTTGGATCGAAGAGACCCAGTACTTC. Its translation is CASSGRWIEETQYF.

The genes are TRBV24-1 and TRBJ1-5; possible D gene TRBD1, 5 bases. Germline assignment: CDR1 KGHDR and CDR2 SFDVKD. V lost 5 bases and J 6 bases, leaving 22 bases between the germline ends. This CDR3 comprises 17 residues. Written as DNA, the CDR3 is TGTGCCACCAGTGGTACCCGGGGGACCGATAGCGCTCAGCCCCAGCATTTT. It translates to CATSGTRGTDSAQPQHF.

The chain has TRBV27 and TRBJ2-5; weak D call: TRBD1 (6 bases). This CDR3 has 14 residues. The germline V and J ends were trimmed by 3 bases and 4 bases, with 12 bases remaining between them. The germline V gene has CDR1 MNHEY and CDR2 SMNVEV (reference sequence). CDR3 sequence reads: CASSFSGVGETQYF. CDR3 nucleotide sequence: TGTGCCAGCAGTTTTTCAGGGGTTGGAGAGACCCAGTACTTC.

The CDR3 loop is CASSMGTSGNSGELFF. CDR3 DNA sequence: TGTGCCAGTAGTATGGGGACTAGCGGGAATAGCGGGGAGCTGTTTTTT. The rearrangement links TRBV19 to TRBJ2-2; TRBD2 matches 13 bases. Looked up from germline, CDR1 is LNHDA and CDR2 is SQIVND (reference sequence). V lost 3 bases, J lost 7 bases, and 5 bases stayed unmatched. CDR3 length equals 16 residues.